Listed below are T cell receptor beta chains from one sample, sequenced in a study of shared clonotypes between healthy human individuals. The method was immunoSEQ multiplex PCR; TCRdb's version includes in-frame clones alone and lacks a portion of them. The top ten hold approximately 11% of the sample, which has approximately 500,000 clones, roughly 80% seen once. Material: PBMCs. The receptor source for this set is a woman aged 40 to 50 in good health. Some clones in this sample may be carry-over from other donors' samples. Both conserved end residues are part of each CDR3. D genes are given only for firm matches. Clone size, where shown, is once, few, many, or a class for clones that have expanded.

>-|TRBJ2-5|TRBV6-1|TRBD2
CASSEMASGRVETQYF
TGTGCCAGCAGTGAAATGGCTAGCGGGAGGGTGGAGACCCAGTACTTC
>-|TRBJ2-6|TRBV5-6|-
CASSLARAISGANVLTF
TGTGCCAGCAGCTTGGCCAGGGCGATCTCTGGGGCCAACGTCCTGACTTTC
>-|TRBJ1-2|TRBV29-1|-
CSALFAGYYTF
TGCAGCGCCCTTTTCGCTGGATACTACACCTTC
>few|TRBJ1-5|TRBV2|-
CASGEAVNQPQHF
TGTGCCAGCGGCGAGGCAGTTAATCAGCCCCAGCATTTT
>-|TRBJ2-7|TRBV27|-
CASSRRVGSRAESYEQYF
TGTGCCAGCAGCCGCCGGGTTGGCAGCAGGGCCGAATCCTACGAGCAGTACTTC
>-|TRBJ2-3|TRBV11-3|TRBD2
CASSPGTSGETDTQYF
TGTGCCAGCAGCCCCGGGACTAGCGGGGAGACAGATACGCAGTATTTT
>-|TRBJ2-3|TRBV14|-
CASSQANWGTDTQYF
TGTGCCAGCAGCCAAGCCAACTGGGGCACAGATACGCAGTATTTT
>-|TRBJ1-4|TRBV30|-
CAWSRGGANEKLFF
TGTGCCTGGAGTCGTGGGGGCGCTAATGAAAAACTGTTTTTT
>-|TRBJ2-5|TRBV4-2|TRBD1
CASSQDPQGGLETQYF
TGTGCCAGCAGCCAAGATCCACAGGGGGGATTAGAGACCCAGTACTTC
>-|TRBJ2-2|TRBV4-2|-
CASSQDSGGGNTGELFF
TGTGCCAGCAGCCAAGATTCGGGGGGCGGGAACACCGGGGAGCTGTTTTTT
>-|TRBJ2-2|TRBV9|TRBD1
CASSVDQQGTGELFF
TGTGCCAGCAGCGTAGACCAACAGGGGACCGGGGAGCTGTTTTTT
>-|TRBJ2-7|TRBV10-1|-
CASSEYPDTNSYEQYF
TGCGCCAGCAGTGAGTATCCGGACACGAACTCCTACGAGCAGTACTTC
>once|TRBJ2-7|TRBV30|TRBD1
CAWSGTGGASYEQYF
TGTGCCTGGAGTGGAACAGGGGGCGCCTCCTACGAGCAGTACTTC
>-|TRBJ2-1|TRBV5-4|TRBD2
CASSPPGTRGGLEQFF
TGTGCCAGCAGCCCTCCCGGGACTAGAGGGGGACTTGAGCAGTTCTTC
>-|TRBJ2-3|TRBV7-3|-
CASSLGLRTDTQYF
TGTGCCAGCAGCTTAGGACTCCGCACAGATACGCAGTATTTT
>-|TRBJ2-7|TRBV28|TRBD1
CASSSPPRDSSYEQYF
TGTGCCAGCAGTTCCCCGCCAAGGGACAGCTCCTACGAGCAGTACTTC
>-|TRBJ1-5|TRBV20-1|-
CSVRGVAQHF
TGCAGTGTCAGGGGTGTGGCCCAGCATTTT
>-|TRBJ2-7|TRBV25-1|TRBD2
CASSEGGSYEQYF
TGTGCCAGCAGTGAGGGCGGGAGCTACGAGCAGTACTTC